This TCR beta chain was captured by sequencing in a study of shared clonotypes between healthy human individuals. Study summary: Contributing individuals were a couple of females and a few males aged 18 to 49.

Nashville, Tennessee was home to all donors, each a Caucasian adult. Generated by immunoSEQ multiplex PCR, the TCRdb table keeps only in-frame clones and is missing some. Found here are approximately 980,000 clones, 60% to 85% of them singletons; the top ten hold 1.5%. The sample holds one count of this clone. Its antigen is unknown. Study observations and caveats: Rarefaction gave evidence that sorted-subset sequencing remained incomplete despite large depth.

The specimen sequenced was memory CD4+ T cells sorted from blood. Subset indicated: CD45RA-negative fraction. This receptor was obtained from a man younger than 35 in good health.

CDR3 sequence: CASSRIPGLASDTQYF. Here the CDR3 DNA reads TGCGCCAGCAGCCGCATACCGGGACTAGCTTCCGATACGCAGTATTTT. The chain recombines TRBV4-1 with TRBJ2-3; TRBD2 agrees at 9 bases. J was trimmed by 6 bases and V by 4 bases; bases with no gene match: 11. Germline values: CDR1 MGHRA, CDR2 YSYEKL. The CDR3 has 16 residues.